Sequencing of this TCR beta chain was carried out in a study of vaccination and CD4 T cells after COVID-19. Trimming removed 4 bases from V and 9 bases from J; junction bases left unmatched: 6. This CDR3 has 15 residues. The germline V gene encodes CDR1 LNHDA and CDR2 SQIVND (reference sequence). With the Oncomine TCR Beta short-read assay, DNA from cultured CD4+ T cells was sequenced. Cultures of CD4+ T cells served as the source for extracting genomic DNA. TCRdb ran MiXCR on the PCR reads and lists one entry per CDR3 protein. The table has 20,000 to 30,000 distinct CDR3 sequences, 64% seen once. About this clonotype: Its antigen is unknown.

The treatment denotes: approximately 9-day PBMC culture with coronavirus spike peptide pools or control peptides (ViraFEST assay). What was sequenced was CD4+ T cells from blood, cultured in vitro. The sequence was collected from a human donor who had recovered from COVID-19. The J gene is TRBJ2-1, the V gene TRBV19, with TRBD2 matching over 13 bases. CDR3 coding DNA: TGTGCCAGTAGTAGAACTAGCGGGAGGGCCGCTGAGCAGTTCTTC. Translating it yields CASSRTSGRAAEQFF.